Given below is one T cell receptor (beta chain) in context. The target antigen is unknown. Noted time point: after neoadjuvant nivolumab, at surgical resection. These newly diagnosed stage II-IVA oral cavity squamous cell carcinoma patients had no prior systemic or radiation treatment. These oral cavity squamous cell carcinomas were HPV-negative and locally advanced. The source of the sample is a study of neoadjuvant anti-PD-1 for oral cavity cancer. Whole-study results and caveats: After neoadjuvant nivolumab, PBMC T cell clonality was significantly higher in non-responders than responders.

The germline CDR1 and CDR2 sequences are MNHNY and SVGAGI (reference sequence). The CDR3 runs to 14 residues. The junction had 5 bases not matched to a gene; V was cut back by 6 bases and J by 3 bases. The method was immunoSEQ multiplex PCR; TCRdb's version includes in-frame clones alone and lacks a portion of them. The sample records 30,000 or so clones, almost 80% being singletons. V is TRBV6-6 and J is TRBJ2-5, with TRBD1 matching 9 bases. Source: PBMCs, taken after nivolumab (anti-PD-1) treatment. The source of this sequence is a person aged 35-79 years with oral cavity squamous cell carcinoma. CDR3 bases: TGTGCCAGCAGACTAACAGGGGGCAAAGAGACCCAGTACTTC. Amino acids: CASRLTGGKETQYF.